A selection of T cell receptor beta chains follows, all from one sample in a study of radiation and T cells in renal cell carcinoma. Assay used: immunoSEQ multiplex PCR; TCRdb lists only in-frame clones, some missing. The data contain 120,000 to 150,000 clones, around 88% of them singletons. Sequencing used blood, obtained from a patient whose treatment included radiotherapy and nephrectomy. These receptors were taken from a woman between 45 and 60 years old with renal cell carcinoma. Each CDR3 is given with its conserved first and last residue. A D gene is named only where the DNA matches it firmly. The size field is filled for only some rows; it gives once, few, many or a size class.

D gene: NA
clone size: NA
V gene: TRBV15
J gene: TRBJ2-7
CDR3 DNA: TGTGCCACCAGCGATCTGGGGAGCTCCTACAAGCAGTACTTC
CDR3 protein: CATSDLGSSYKQYF

D gene: NA
clone size: NA
V gene: TRBV10-3
J gene: TRBJ1-6
CDR3 DNA: TGTGCCATCAGGGAGGGGACGCATAATTCACCCCTCCACTTT
CDR3 protein: CAIREGTHNSPLHF

D gene: TRBD1
clone size: NA
V gene: TRBV6-5
J gene: TRBJ1-1
CDR3 DNA: TGTGCCAGCAGTAGACCAGGGGGCTGGACTGAAGCTTTCTTT
CDR3 protein: CASSRPGGWTEAFF

D gene: NA
clone size: NA
V gene: TRBV7-9
J gene: TRBJ2-7
CDR3 DNA: TGTGCCAGCAGCTTAGTACATCCCTACGAGCAGTACTTC
CDR3 protein: CASSLVHPYEQYF

D gene: NA
clone size: NA
V gene: TRBV6-1
J gene: TRBJ2-2
CDR3 DNA: TGTGCCAGCAGTGCGGGGTGGGGAAACACCGGGGAGCTGTTTTTT
CDR3 protein: CASSAGWGNTGELFF

D gene: NA
clone size: NA
V gene: TRBV9
J gene: TRBJ2-5
CDR3 DNA: TGTGCCAGCAGCAGAGGAACTACTATTCAAGAGACCCAGTACTTC
CDR3 protein: CASSRGTTIQETQYF

D gene: NA
clone size: NA
V gene: TRBV7-6
J gene: TRBJ2-1
CDR3 DNA: TGTGCCAGCAGCCTCGGGACATACAATGAGCAGTTCTTC
CDR3 protein: CASSLGTYNEQFF

D gene: NA
clone size: NA
V gene: TRBV7-2
J gene: TRBJ2-1
CDR3 DNA: TGTGCCAGCAGCTTAGCCAGGTTCGGTGAGCAGTTCTTC
CDR3 protein: CASSLARFGEQFF

D gene: TRBD2
clone size: NA
V gene: TRBV28
J gene: TRBJ2-1
CDR3 DNA: TGTGCCAGCAGGCAGGGACTAGCGGGAGGCGATGAGCAGTTCTTC
CDR3 protein: CASRQGLAGGDEQFF

D gene: NA
clone size: few
V gene: TRBV6-5
J gene: TRBJ1-1
CDR3 DNA: TGTGCCAGCAGTTACTCGAATTCCGAGGGTGAAGCTTTCTTT
CDR3 protein: CASSYSNSEGEAFF

D gene: TRBD1
clone size: NA
V gene: TRBV23-1
J gene: TRBJ2-1
CDR3 DNA: TGCGCCAGCAGTCGAGGGACAGGGGAAGGCAATGAGCAGTTCTTC
CDR3 protein: CASSRGTGEGNEQFF

D gene: NA
clone size: NA
V gene: TRBV10-2
J gene: TRBJ2-4
CDR3 DNA: TGCGCCAGCAGTGCTCTGAAGGAAAATTTTTTCGCCAAAAACATTCAGTACTTC
CDR3 protein: CASSALKENFFAKNIQYF

D gene: NA
clone size: NA
V gene: TRBV18
J gene: TRBJ2-3
CDR3 DNA: TGTGCCAGCTCTGGGGGTGCTAGCACAGATACGCAGTATTTT
CDR3 protein: CASSGGASTDTQYF

D gene: NA
clone size: NA
V gene: TRBV6-1
J gene: TRBJ1-5
CDR3 DNA: TGTGCCAGCAGTGACTACAGGGGCAATCAGCCCCAGCATTTT
CDR3 protein: CASSDYRGNQPQHF

D gene: NA
clone size: NA
V gene: TRBV5-8
J gene: TRBJ1-5
CDR3 DNA: TGTGCCAGCACCAAGCCGAGGGGCTATAGCAATCAGCCCCAGCATTTT
CDR3 protein: CASTKPRGYSNQPQHF

D gene: NA
clone size: few
V gene: TRBV28
J gene: TRBJ1-5
CDR3 DNA: TGTGCCAGCAAACAAATAGCGCAGCCCCAGCATTTT
CDR3 protein: CASKQIAQPQHF

D gene: TRBD1
clone size: NA
V gene: TRBV28
J gene: TRBJ1-3
CDR3 DNA: TGTGCCAGCAGCCGGACAGGGAGCTCTGGAAACACCATATATTTT
CDR3 protein: CASSRTGSSGNTIYF

D gene: TRBD2
clone size: NA
V gene: TRBV7-2
J gene: TRBJ2-7
CDR3 DNA: TGTGCCAGCAGCTCTATCCGCGGGGGGAGCGAGCAGTACTTC
CDR3 protein: CASSSIRGGSEQYF

D gene: TRBD1
clone size: NA
V gene: TRBV27
J gene: TRBJ1-6
CDR3 DNA: TGTGCCAGCAGTGACAGGGGCCCGTATAATTCACCCCTCCACTTT
CDR3 protein: CASSDRGPYNSPLHF

D gene: NA
clone size: once
V gene: TRBV6-1
J gene: TRBJ2-3
CDR3 DNA: TGTGCCAGCAGTGACCGGGCCGGGGGCACAGATACGCAGTATTTT
CDR3 protein: CASSDRAGGTDTQYF

D gene: NA
clone size: NA
V gene: TRBV6-1
J gene: TRBJ1-2
CDR3 DNA: TGTGCCAGCAGTCCACAGGGCGGGATCAACTATGGCTACACCTTC
CDR3 protein: CASSPQGGINYGYTF

D gene: NA
clone size: NA
V gene: TRBV5-4
J gene: TRBJ2-2
CDR3 DNA: TGTGCCAGCAGCCCGGACAACCAATTCAACGGGGAGCTGTTTTTT
CDR3 protein: CASSPDNQFNGELFF

D gene: TRBD1
clone size: NA
V gene: TRBV6-5
J gene: TRBJ1-5
CDR3 DNA: TGTGCCAGCAGAGCGGCAGGGGGCTACGTGCCCCAGCATTTT
CDR3 protein: CASRAAGGYVPQHF

D gene: NA
clone size: NA
V gene: TRBV7-8
J gene: TRBJ1-5
CDR3 DNA: TGTGCCAGCAGCTTAGAGTCCCCGGACACGGGGGGTTGGCCCCAGCATTTT
CDR3 protein: CASSLESPDTGGWPQHF

D gene: TRBD1
clone size: NA
V gene: TRBV10-3
J gene: TRBJ2-5
CDR3 DNA: TGTGCCATCAGTGAGAACAGGGGGCAGGAGACCCAGTACTTC
CDR3 protein: CAISENRGQETQYF

D gene: NA
clone size: NA
V gene: TRBV6-5
J gene: TRBJ1-2
CDR3 DNA: TGTGCCAGCAGTTCCCTTAGTGGAGTCTATGGCTACACCTTC
CDR3 protein: CASSSLSGVYGYTF

D gene: TRBD2
clone size: once
V gene: TRBV9
J gene: TRBJ2-1
CDR3 DNA: TGTGCCAGCAGCGATCGGGGAGGGGTCCAAGAGCAGTTCTTC
CDR3 protein: CASSDRGGVQEQFF

D gene: NA
clone size: NA
V gene: TRBV7-2
J gene: TRBJ2-7
CDR3 DNA: TGTGCCAGCAGCGCCCACGCGGGCGAGCAGTACTTC
CDR3 protein: CASSAHAGEQYF

D gene: NA
clone size: NA
V gene: TRBV7-8
J gene: TRBJ1-1
CDR3 DNA: TGTGCCAGCAGCTTGGGGTTCAGGGGAAGCAACACTGAAGCTTTCTTT
CDR3 protein: CASSLGFRGSNTEAFF

D gene: TRBD2
clone size: NA
V gene: TRBV5-6
J gene: TRBJ2-1
CDR3 DNA: TGTGCCAGCAGCTTGGCGGGACTAGCGGAGTACAATGAGCAGTTCTTC
CDR3 protein: CASSLAGLAEYNEQFF

D gene: TRBD2
clone size: NA
V gene: TRBV5-1
J gene: TRBJ2-1
CDR3 DNA: TGCGCCAGCAGCTTGTCTAGCGGGGGGGCTAATGAGCAGTTCTTC
CDR3 protein: CASSLSSGGANEQFF

D gene: NA
clone size: NA
V gene: TRBV6-1
J gene: TRBJ2-7
CDR3 DNA: TGTGCCACTATACCCAATATATTAAAATACGAGCAGTACTTC
CDR3 protein: CATIPNILKYEQYF

D gene: TRBD1
clone size: NA
V gene: TRBV2
J gene: TRBJ2-7
CDR3 DNA: TGTGCCAGCAGTGCTGACAGGGGACACGAGCAGTACTTC
CDR3 protein: CASSADRGHEQYF

D gene: TRBD2
clone size: NA
V gene: TRBV5-1
J gene: TRBJ2-2
CDR3 DNA: TGCGCCAGCAGCTTGGGCGGGGGGAACACCGGGGAGCTGTTTTTT
CDR3 protein: CASSLGGGNTGELFF

D gene: TRBD1
clone size: NA
V gene: TRBV9
J gene: TRBJ1-2
CDR3 DNA: TGTGCCAGCAGCGGGACAGGGAAAAACTATGGCTACACCTTC
CDR3 protein: CASSGTGKNYGYTF

D gene: NA
clone size: once
V gene: TRBV4-3
J gene: TRBJ1-6
CDR3 DNA: TGCGCCAGCAGCCGGGAAACGACCTCCTATAATTCACCCCTCCACTTT
CDR3 protein: CASSRETTSYNSPLHF

D gene: NA
clone size: NA
V gene: TRBV7-2
J gene: TRBJ2-7
CDR3 DNA: TGTGCCAGCAGCTTAGGGAGATACGAGCAGTACTTC
CDR3 protein: CASSLGRYEQYF

D gene: NA
clone size: NA
V gene: TRBV25-1
J gene: TRBJ2-7
CDR3 DNA: TGTGCCAGCAGTTATACCGGCAGCTCCTACGAGCAGTACTTC
CDR3 protein: CASSYTGSSYEQYF

D gene: TRBD2
clone size: NA
V gene: TRBV7-2
J gene: TRBJ2-7
CDR3 DNA: TGTGCCAGCAGCGCTAGCGGGGTTTCCTACGAGCAGTACTTC
CDR3 protein: CASSASGVSYEQYF

D gene: TRBD2
clone size: once
V gene: TRBV2
J gene: TRBJ2-7
CDR3 DNA: TGTGCCACCGCTGGGACTAGAACATCCTACGAGCAGTACTTC
CDR3 protein: CATAGTRTSYEQYF

D gene: TRBD1
clone size: NA
V gene: TRBV5-1
J gene: TRBJ2-2
CDR3 DNA: TGCGCCAGCAGCCTCGGGACAGACCTCACCGGGGAGCTGTTTTTT
CDR3 protein: CASSLGTDLTGELFF

D gene: NA
clone size: NA
V gene: TRBV5-3
J gene: TRBJ2-5
CDR3 DNA: TGTGCCGCAGCGGGCGGGGCCCGGACCCAGTACTTC
CDR3 protein: CAAAGGARTQYF

D gene: TRBD1
clone size: NA
V gene: TRBV30
J gene: TRBJ1-2
CDR3 DNA: TGTGCCTGGAGTGGTGGGACAGACTATGGCTACACCTTC
CDR3 protein: CAWSGGTDYGYTF

D gene: NA
clone size: once
V gene: TRBV5-6
J gene: TRBJ1-1
CDR3 DNA: TGTGCCAGCAGCCCGGACCTGGGTTATAACACTGAAGCTTTCTTT
CDR3 protein: CASSPDLGYNTEAFF

D gene: NA
clone size: few
V gene: TRBV10-1
J gene: TRBJ1-5
CDR3 DNA: TGCGCCAGCCCGGGGGGAGATCAGCCCCAGCATTTT
CDR3 protein: CASPGGDQPQHF

D gene: TRBD2
clone size: NA
V gene: TRBV5-1
J gene: TRBJ2-5
CDR3 DNA: TGCGCCAGCAGCAACGGGGGTGCGGGGGAAGAGACCCAGTACTTC
CDR3 protein: CASSNGGAGEETQYF

D gene: TRBD2
clone size: NA
V gene: TRBV4-3
J gene: TRBJ2-3
CDR3 DNA: TGCGCCAGCAGCCCGAAAGCGACTAGCGGGTACACAGATACGCAGTATTTT
CDR3 protein: CASSPKATSGYTDTQYF

D gene: NA
clone size: NA
V gene: TRBV7-9
J gene: TRBJ1-2
CDR3 DNA: TGTGCCAGCAGCGCGATATCCGATGGCTACACCTTC
CDR3 protein: CASSAISDGYTF

D gene: TRBD1
clone size: NA
V gene: TRBV30
J gene: TRBJ1-2
CDR3 DNA: TGTGCCTGGAGTCGCGACAGGGGAATGGGGGGCTACACCTTC
CDR3 protein: CAWSRDRGMGGYTF

D gene: NA
clone size: NA
V gene: TRBV27
J gene: TRBJ2-7
CDR3 DNA: TGTGCCAGCAGTACCCGCTTGAGCGAGCAGTACTTC
CDR3 protein: CASSTRLSEQYF

D gene: NA
clone size: NA
V gene: TRBV27
J gene: TRBJ2-6
CDR3 DNA: TGTGCCAGCAGTTTAACCCTCTACAGGGCTGGGGCCAACGTCCTGACTTTC
CDR3 protein: CASSLTLYRAGANVLTF

D gene: NA
clone size: NA
V gene: TRBV6-5
J gene: TRBJ2-7
CDR3 DNA: TGTGCCAGCAGTTACCTGGACAGAGCCTACGAGCAGTACTTC
CDR3 protein: CASSYLDRAYEQYF

D gene: NA
clone size: NA
V gene: TRBV15
J gene: TRBJ2-5
CDR3 DNA: TGTGCCACCAGCAGAGATTCGGAGGGGTTGGGGGAGACCCAGTACTTC
CDR3 protein: CATSRDSEGLGETQYF

D gene: NA
clone size: NA
V gene: TRBV2
J gene: TRBJ1-5
CDR3 DNA: TGTGCCAGCAGTGACGCCGCCGGGACCGTAAATCAGCCCCAGCATTTT
CDR3 protein: CASSDAAGTVNQPQHF

D gene: NA
clone size: NA
V gene: TRBV11-2
J gene: TRBJ2-6
CDR3 DNA: TGTGCCAGCAGCATCCGGGAGTCTGGGGCCAACGTCCTGACTTTC
CDR3 protein: CASSIRESGANVLTF

D gene: TRBD1
clone size: NA
V gene: TRBV5-6
J gene: TRBJ2-7
CDR3 DNA: TGTGCCAGCAGCTACACAGGGGGCGGTTACGAGCAGTACTTC
CDR3 protein: CASSYTGGGYEQYF

D gene: NA
clone size: NA
V gene: TRBV9
J gene: TRBJ2-6
CDR3 DNA: TGTGCCAGTGGGTCTGGGGCCAACGTCCTGACTTTC
CDR3 protein: CASGSGANVLTF

D gene: NA
clone size: NA
V gene: TRBV27
J gene: TRBJ2-3
CDR3 DNA: TGTGCCAGCAGTTTATCGGGGACTCCAGATACGCAGTATTTT
CDR3 protein: CASSLSGTPDTQYF

D gene: NA
clone size: NA
V gene: TRBV4-3
J gene: TRBJ1-3
CDR3 DNA: TGCGCCAGCAGCCAAGACACCCCGGGAAACACCATATATTTT
CDR3 protein: CASSQDTPGNTIYF